The rows below give T cell receptor beta chains drawn from one sample of a study of blood T cell repertoires in COVID-19. The repertoire was sequenced with immunoSEQ multiplex PCR; TCRdb's copy has only in-frame clones and lacks some. This sample has about 280,000 clones; 85% occur once, and the top ten carry about 2.3%. The material sequenced was PBMCs or T cells enriched from blood (not recorded which). These receptors all stem from a woman in her forties or fifties who had recovered from COVID-19. The CDR3 runs from the conserved cysteine through the conserved F or W. A D gene is named only where the DNA matches it firmly.

v_gene	j_gene	d_gene	CDR3nt	CDR3aa
TRBV19	TRBJ2-3	NA	TGTGCCACTTCTCTTCCTTTCACAGATACGCAGTATTTT	CATSLPFTDTQYF
TRBV24-1	TRBJ2-1	NA	TGTGCCACCAGTGTTACCCGGTTGAGCTCCTACAATGAGCAGTTCTTC	CATSVTRLSSYNEQFF
TRBV11-1	TRBJ2-7	TRBD1	TGTGCCAGCAGCTTACCGGGACAGGGGGCTGGGGAGCAGTACTTC	CASSLPGQGAGEQYF
TRBV10-3	TRBJ2-3	TRBD2	TGTGCCATCAGTCGGGACTACTCCACCTTCACAGATACGCAGTATTTT	CAISRDYSTFTDTQYF
TRBV11-2	TRBJ2-7	TRBD2	TGTGCCAGCAGCTTAGCGGGAGGCGGCGAGCAGTACTTC	CASSLAGGGEQYF
TRBV4-3	TRBJ1-1	TRBD1	TGCGCCAGCAGCCAATCAGGGGGTGGGAACACTGAAGCTTTCTTT	CASSQSGGGNTEAFF
TRBV10-2	TRBJ1-1	NA	TGCGCCAGCAGTGAGACGCGGAACACTGAAGCTTTCTTT	CASSETRNTEAFF
TRBV5-4	TRBJ1-3	TRBD1	TGTGCCAGCAGCCCACAGGGGGATAGACCTGGAAACACCATATATTTT	CASSPQGDRPGNTIYF
TRBV3-1/TRBV3-2	TRBJ2-7	NA	TGTGCCAGCAGCCAGCGACAGGCGGCCTACGAGCAGTACTTC	CASSQRQAAYEQYF
TRBV2	TRBJ1-5	NA	TGTGCCAGCAGTGACAGGTTCAATCAGCCCCAGCATTTT	CASSDRFNQPQHF
TRBV7-9	TRBJ1-1	TRBD1	TGTGCCAGCAGCTTAGAACGGACAGGGAGGACTGAAGCTTTCTTT	CASSLERTGRTEAFF
TRBV5-6	TRBJ1-5	NA	TGTGCCAGCAGCTCCCGGGGGGCCCGCGTTCAGCCCCAGCATTTT	CASSSRGARVQPQHF
TRBV10-1	TRBJ1-6	NA	TGCGCCAAAGGGAGGTATCGGGATTCACCCCTCCACTTT	CAKGRYRDSPLHF
TRBV7-9	TRBJ1-4	NA	TGTGCCAGCAGCCGGACAGAGGAAAAACTGTTTTTT	CASSRTEEKLFF
TRBV5-1	TRBJ1-2	NA	TGCGCCAGCAGTTATCTTAGTCAGACTACCTATGGCTACACCTTC	CASSYLSQTTYGYTF
TRBV30	TRBJ2-3	TRBD2	TGTGCCTGGAGGAAAGCGGGGGTATCAGATACGCAGTATTTT	CAWRKAGVSDTQYF